Below, 15 T cell receptor beta chains from the same sample are listed, as sequenced in a study of early T cells in non-severe SARS-CoV-2 infection. TCRdb recomputed calls from the 5' RACE reads with MiXCR, one row per CDR3 protein. The data show roughly 67,000 distinct CDR3 sequences, with approximately 12% seen just once and under 2% held by the top ten. The sample comprised whole blood. These receptors were obtained from an adult who was a healthcare worker with PCR-confirmed SARS-CoV-2 infection or an uninfected control (not recorded which).

The rearrangement uses TRBV12-3 or TRBV12-4 and TRBJ2-1, with 11 nucleotides matching TRBD2. The CDR3 totals 16 residues. V lost 5 bases, J lost 5 bases, and 8 bases stayed unmatched. The CDR3 DNA reads TGTGCCAGCAGTGCCCAGGGACTAGCGGACCACAATGAGCAGTTCTTC. Amino acids: CASSAQGLADHNEQFF.

This clonotype is categorized as medium-sized (0.01 to 0.1%). The chain combines TRBV6-1 with TRBJ2-6; D gene uncertain. The CDR3 runs to 14 residues. Germline V gene data show CDR1 as MNHNS and CDR2 as SASEGT. V was trimmed by 4 bases and J by 0 bases, leaving 4 bases between them. The CDR3 coding sequence is TGTGCCAGCAGTGGAGTCTCTGGGGCCAACGTCCTGACTTTC. It specifies CASSGVSGANVLTF.

The table lists this clonotype with a few counts. V gene TRBV7-6 combines with J gene TRBJ2-1; 10 bases match TRBD1. CDR1 is SGHVS and CDR2 is FNYEAQ in the germline V gene. With 1 base clipped from V and 3 bases from J, the junction kept 3 bases outside the gene matches. CDR3 size: 16 residues. The chain's CDR3 is CASSLGTGGLYNEQFF. The CDR3 DNA reads as TGTGCCAGCAGCTTAGGGACAGGGGGTCTCTACAATGAGCAGTTCTTC.

In this sample, this clonotype turned up a few times. The V gene is TRBV20-1, the J gene TRBJ1-1, with no clear D. Germline V gene data show CDR1 as DFQATT and CDR2 as SNEGSKA (reference sequence). Trimming shortened V by 1 base and J by 0 bases, and 6 bases separated the two germline ends. The CDR3 loop spans 13 amino acids. CDR3 protein: CSARGTVNTEAFF. CDR3 sequence (DNA): TGCAGTGCTAGAGGTACGGTGAACACTGAAGCTTTCTTT.

There are a few counts of this clonotype. The rearrangement joins TRBV12-3 or TRBV12-4 to TRBJ2-7; 11 nucleotides line up with TRBD2. The CDR3 spans 13 residues. J lost 7 bases, V lost 3 bases, and 2 bases had no gene match. The CDR3 region has the DNA TGTGCCAGCAGTTTCGGACTAGCGGGTGAGCAGTACTTC. This translates into CASSFGLAGEQYF.

The rearrangement links TRBV29-1 to TRBJ2-7; maybe TRBD2 (5 bases). Germline V gene lookup returns CDR1 SQVTM and CDR2 ANQGSEA. The CDR3 has 12 residues. The ends were cut back, 0 bases at V and 4 bases at J, with 7 bases in the middle. The CDR3 DNA reads as TGCAGCGTTGAAGATCGGGGATACGAGCAGTACTTC. It yields the protein CSVEDRGYEQYF.

The chain couples TRBV7-2 to TRBJ2-3, with TRBD2 matching 8 bases. Looked up from germline, CDR1 is SGHTA and CDR2 is FQGNSA. CDR3 size: 16 residues. With 2 bases clipped from V and 4 bases from J, the junction kept 8 bases outside the gene matches. The CDR3 loop is CASSLLPGGLSDTQYF. The CDR3 DNA sequence: TGTGCCAGCAGCTTACTACCGGGGGGGCTGTCAGATACGCAGTATTTT.

This clonotype was detected only a few times. The chain links TRBV7-9 to TRBJ2-7; 8 bases are a match to TRBD1. Germline assignment: CDR1 SEHNR and CDR2 FQNEAQ (reference sequence). The ends lost 4 bases at V and 1 base at J; junction bases unmatched: 9. The CDR3 is 16 residues long. As DNA, the CDR3 is TGTGCCAGCAGCTCCACCGGACAGGGTCATTCCTACGAGCAGTACTTC. Encoded protein: CASSSTGQGHSYEQYF. The whole variable domain, filled in from reference TRBV7-9 and TRBJ2-7, reads DTGVSQNPRHKITKRGQNVTFRCDPISEHNRLYWYRQTLGQGPEFLTYFQNEAQLEKSRLLSDRFSAERPKGSFSTLEIQRTEQGDSAMYLCASSSTGQGHSYEQYFGPGTRLTVT.

The chain carries TRBV6-2 or TRBV6-3 and TRBJ2-5, with D perhaps being TRBD1 or TRBD2 (6 bases each). Germline V gives CDR1 MNHEY, CDR2 SVGEGT. CDR3 size: 16 residues. The V end was cut by 7 bases, the J end by 5 bases, with 23 bases between. The CDR3 region has the DNA TGTGCCAGCATCAAACGGGGGCGGGACCCCCGGGAGACCCAGTACTTC. This encodes CASIKRGRDPRETQYF.

There are a few counts of this clonotype. The chain combines TRBV29-1 with TRBJ1-1; no firm D call. The CDR3 is 13 amino acids. In germline, CDR1 is SQVTM, CDR2 ANQGSEA. Trimming removed 1 base at V and 3 bases at J, with 9 bases between. For the CDR3, the DNA is TGCAGCGTTGAAGGGCAGACCTACACTGAAGCTTTCTTT. The encoded protein is CSVEGQTYTEAFF.

This clonotype has a handful of counts. This sequence joins TRBV7-6 and TRBJ1-6; a weak D match, TRBD1 (5 bases). CDR3 length: 17 amino acids. The germline V gene encodes CDR1 SGHVS and CDR2 FNYEAQ. V was trimmed by 4 bases and J by 3 bases, leaving 16 bases between them. The CDR3 sequence is CASSWEGPSNYNSPLHF. The CDR3 DNA follows: TGTGCCAGCAGCTGGGAGGGGCCTTCTAACTATAATTCACCCCTCCACTTT.

At least ten counts were recorded for this clonotype. V is TRBV20-1 and J is TRBJ2-5; D not resolved. The germline gives CDR1 DFQATT, CDR2 SNEGSKA (reference sequence). This CDR3 comprises 11 residues. V lost 6 bases to trimming and J lost 4 bases, with 9 bases between them. The CDR3 DNA is TGCAGTGCCGCCTTGACAGAGACCCAGTACTTC. Its protein product is CSAALTETQYF.

As concerns this clonotype: Mismatch with germline at one junction end may stem from a read error. The chain recombines TRBV24-1 with TRBJ2-2, with D possibly called TRBD1 or TRBD2 (5 bases each). Germline V gene sequence: CDR1 KGHDR, CDR2 SFDVKD. The length of the CDR3 is 13 residues. The chain's CDR3 is CVTAGSGTGELFF. The CDR3, as DNA: TGTGTCACCGCAGGGAGTGGCACCGGGGAGCTGTTTTTT.

The V and J genes are TRBV27 and TRBJ2-3, with D possibly TRBD1 on 5 matching bases. The CDR3 consists of 14 residues. Looked up from germline, CDR1 is MNHEY and CDR2 is SMNVEV (reference sequence). V was clipped by 2 bases and J by 4 bases, with 10 bases between them. The CDR3 here is CASSLSQGADTQYF. CDR3 DNA sequence: TGTGCCAGCAGTTTAAGCCAGGGTGCAGATACGCAGTATTTT.

This clonotype was picked up a small number of times. A junction end diverges from the germline sequence, so it may reflect a read error. V gene TRBV7-7 combines with J gene TRBJ1-3, with D unresolved. Germline V gene lookup returns CDR1 SSHAT and CDR2 FNYEAQ (reference sequence). The CDR3 runs 14 residues. CDR3 amino acids: CASSLGPGGNTIYF. The CDR3 DNA reads TGTGCTAGCAGCTTAGGCCCTGGGGGAAACACCATATATTTT.